This TCR beta chain was profiled in a study of cytomegalovirus exposure and HLA in healthy donors. Study at large: In a later analysis, it was reported that the roughly 120 validation repertoires had been produced on the same platform as the roughly 700 repertoires belonging to the first cohort.

Generated by immunoSEQ multiplex PCR, the TCRdb table keeps only in-frame clones and is missing some. The data show 150,000 or so clones, about 82% seen once. CDR1 is KGHSH and CDR2 is LQKENI in the germline V gene. The CDR3 spans 15 residues. V gave up 2 bases and J gave up 1 base, with 11 bases separating them. Study-wide results and caveats: Subsequent analysis of the approximately 130 validation repertoires found a tendency for first-cohort TCR clusters to co-occur. The authors enumerated around 150 TCR beta chains as linked to cytomegalovirus. Rare TCR sequences dominated, though some public TCRs recurred in many donors.

This clone has just one count. The antigen is undetermined. This receptor was obtained from a human donor in good health. What was sequenced was PBMCs. The V gene is TRBV18, the J gene TRBJ1-1; possible D gene TRBD1, 6 bases. The CDR3 loop is CASSPTRDTNTEAFF. CDR3 nucleotide sequence: TGTGCCAGCTCACCAACCCGGGACACGAACACTGAAGCTTTCTTT.